The present T cell receptor beta chain was sequenced within a study of blood T cells in healthy people across ages. In germline, CDR1 is GTSNPN, CDR2 SVGIG (reference sequence). Trimming pared 5 bases from V and 4 bases from J, leaving 6 bases between. The CDR3 runs to 11 residues. Primers used in a second PCR of roughly 6 to 12 cycles were a sample-barcoded 5' primer and a J-beta primer mix. TCRdb analysed the 5' RACE reads with MiXCR anew, one entry per CDR3 protein. Of nearly 1 million distinct CDR3 sequences listed, just over 50% are singletons. Source material: blood. The chain employs TRBV30 and TRBJ2-1; D uncertain. The sequence derives from a woman aged 60 to 75 in good health. CDR3 nucleotides: TGTGCCTGGGGTGATTACAATGAGCAGTTCTTC. It specifies CAWGDYNEQFF.